This T cell receptor (beta chain) was identified in a study of T-cell reconstitution after alpha-beta-depleted transplantation in children (TCRdb year 2016). Study-level background: The study quantitatively tracked T-cell immune reconstitution after TCRalphabeta/CD19-depleted allogeneic hematopoietic cell transplantation in children using TCR repertoire profiling.

What the study reported, not specific to this receptor: The apparently early recovery of alphabetaT-cell counts about two months after transplant reportedly depended on only several hundred rapidly expanded clones that came from non-depleted graft cells. In some patients, high TCRbeta diversity at day 60 was attributed to recipient T cells and intrathymic progenitors that had survived conditioning. Over subsequent months, a decline in hyperexpanded clone frequencies was noted, and after one year, T-cell counts and TCRbeta diversity were mostly ascribed to newly produced T cells.

The treatment or condition label of this sample denotes: allogeneic hematopoietic cell transplantation with graft depleted of TCRalphabeta T cells and CD19 B cells. The transplant recipients were children given TCRalphabeta/CD19-depleted allogeneic hematopoietic cell grafts. For this clonotype: The antigen it recognizes is unknown. It has no much larger one-base neighbor in the sample; base qualities were not kept.

The germline ends are 16 bases apart after V is trimmed by 1 base and J by 6 bases. In the germline V gene, CDR1 corresponds to SQVTM and CDR2 to ANQGSEA. The cysteine opens and the phenylalanine closes a CDR3 of 15 amino acids. Only CDR3 DNA remains: 45 bases, in frame from the first base. Library generation was performed with PCR. The sequencing machine was an Illumina HiSeq 2500. Molecular barcoding was employed in the preparation of TCR libraries, with unique molecular identifiers being used to normalize TCRbeta repertoire quantification. TCRdb cleaned the public reads at Q25 with fastp, built clones with MiXCR and kept in-frame beta chains. Here each entry gathers all rows of one CDR3 protein and keeps the most common genes and DNA. Counted in this sample were a few hundred thousand distinct CDR3 sequences; over 20% of them appeared once. Of the sample, about 35% falls within the top ten clones.

The sample consisted of PBMCs, taken before TCRalphabeta/CD19-depleted stem cell transplant. The source is a boy less than two years old with Wiskott-Aldrich syndrome, due to receive a stem cell transplant. Recombination linked TRBV29-1 to TRBJ2-1; TRBD2 is perhaps the D gene, given 5 matching bases. CDR3 sequence: CSVEVRMRALNEQFF. At the DNA level, the sequence is TGCAGCGTTGAAGTGCGAATGAGGGCCCTCAATGAGCAGTTCTTC.